Listed here are 25 T cell receptor beta chains from one sample, sequenced in a study of T-cell reconstitution after alpha-beta-depleted transplantation in children. This sample's TCRbeta library carried unique molecular identifier barcodes. TCRdb analysed the PCR reads with MiXCR anew, one entry per CDR3 protein. Among about 580,000 distinct CDR3 sequences listed, around 23% were seen once. This specimen was PBMCs, mostly from graft donor cells, taken 360 days after TCRalphabeta/CD19-depleted stem cell transplant. The receptor source for this set is a boy younger than two who had a stem cell transplant for acute myeloid leukemia, so the T cells may come from the graft donor.

This clonotype was recorded many times. The gene calls are TRBV12-3 or TRBV12-4 and TRBJ2-3, with TRBD2 identical over 7 bases. This CDR3 comprises 14 residues. The ends lost 6 bases at V and 1 base at J; junction bases unmatched: 4. Written as DNA, the CDR3 is TGTGCCAGCAGCCGGACTAGGGGCACAGATACGCAGTATTTT. Its protein product is CASSRTRGTDTQYF.

The chain is built from TRBV4-1 and TRBJ2-3, with 10 bases matching TRBD2. The CDR3 is 20 amino acids. CDR1 is MGHRA, CDR2 YSYEKL, per germline. After removal of 3 bases from V and 4 bases from J, the junction contained 19 bases not matched to a gene. CDR3 DNA: TGCGCCAGCAGCCATCAAACCGAAAAAATCGGGACTAGCGACGCAGATACGCAGTATTTT. It specifies CASSHQTEKIGTSDADTQYF.

The CDR3, as DNA: TGTGCCAGCAGTTTAGACGACAGGGGGGGCAAAGAGACCCAGTACTTC. The encoded protein is CASSLDDRGGKETQYF. This sequence joins TRBV28 and TRBJ2-5, with 9 nucleotides matching TRBD1. V shed 2 bases, J shed 3 bases, and the junction held 7 bases outside the gene matches. Germline lookup yields CDR1 MDHEN and CDR2 SYDVKM. This CDR3 region has 16 residues.

This clonotype was counted a few times. The V call is TRBV6-1, the J call TRBJ1-1; tentative D call: TRBD1 (6 bases). Deletions cut 8 bases from V and 5 bases from J, with 15 bases between. This CDR3 is built from 13 residues. CDR1 MNHNS and CDR2 SASEGT come from the germline V gene. CDR3 DNA sequence: TGTGCCAGCTTGGACAGTCCAGGGACTGAAGCTTTCTTT. Protein sequence: CASLDSPGTEAFF.

The sample holds many counts of this clonotype. This chain links TRBV20-1 with TRBJ1-5; D is unresolved. The CDR3 is made up of 15 amino acids. V lost 1 base and J 1 base, leaving 11 bases between the germline ends. CDR1 and CDR2 (germline): DFQATT, SNEGSKA (reference sequence). CDR3 residues: CSARVGKASNQPQHF. The CDR3 DNA is TGCAGTGCTAGAGTTGGGAAGGCGAGCAATCAGCCCCAGCATTTT.

This clonotype was counted a few times. The chain couples TRBV20-1 to TRBJ2-1; 7 nucleotides align to TRBD2. The J segment lost 10 bases and the V segment lost 0 bases, leaving 9 bases of the junction unmatched. Germline values: CDR1 DFQATT, CDR2 SNEGSKA (reference sequence). CDR3 length: 14 residues. CDR3 sequence reads: CSARERRLAEEQFF. The CDR3 DNA reads as TGCAGTGCTAGAGAAAGGCGACTAGCAGAGGAGCAGTTCTTC.

This chain uses TRBV5-5 with TRBJ2-7, with D perhaps assigned TRBD1 or TRBD2 (5 bases each). The germline V gene encodes CDR1 SGHKS and CDR2 YYEKEE (reference sequence). The CDR3 consists of 15 residues. V lost 0 bases and J 1 base, leaving 11 bases between the germline ends. In DNA, the CDR3 is TGTGCCAGCAGCTTGGAGTGGGGACCTTCCTACGAGCAGTACGTC. It translates to CASSLEWGPSYEQYV.

This clonotype was detected a few times. This sequence joins TRBV7-9 and TRBJ2-7, with D perhaps TRBD1 or TRBD2 (5 bases each). This CDR3 is 13 amino acids long. V lost 5 bases and J lost 7, with 15 bases in between. From germline, CDR1 is SEHNR and CDR2 FQNEAQ (reference sequence). DNA for the CDR3: TGTGCCAGCAGCACCACCCGGGGCTTTGAGCAGTACGTC. Translation: CASSTTRGFEQYV.

This clonotype has just a few counts. The V and J genes are TRBV12-3 or TRBV12-4 and TRBJ2-3; D is uncertain. The CDR3 covers 12 residues. V lost 5 bases to trimming and J lost 8 bases, with 11 bases between them. The CDR3 DNA reads as TGTGCCAGCAGTCAAGGTAGTGGTACGCAGTATTTT. Translated: CASSQGSGTQYF.

The CDR3 region has the DNA TGTGCCATCAGCCCGGACGGACGCGGGACCCAGTACTTC. Translation gives CAISPDGRGTQYF. The rearrangement uses TRBV10-3 and TRBJ2-5; D is uncertain. Trimming cost V 6 bases and J 7 bases, with 15 bases left between them. Germline V gives CDR1 ENHRY, CDR2 SYGVKD. The CDR3 length is 13 residues.

The chain combines TRBV24-1 with TRBJ2-5; 7 bases agree with TRBD1. CDR1 is KGHDR and CDR2 is SFDVKD in the germline V gene. The CDR3 length is 13 residues. The V gene end was trimmed by 12 bases and the J gene end by 5 bases; junction bases not matched to a gene: 11. As DNA, the CDR3 is TGTGCCTCCCACAGGGGTTTCCGGGAGACCCAGTACTTC. Protein sequence: CASHRGFRETQYF.

This clonotype was observed many times. CDR3 in amino acids: CSARNVGDQPQHF. CDR3 DNA sequence: TGCAGTGCTAGAAATGTCGGGGATCAGCCCCAGCATTTT. V usage is TRBV20-1 and J usage is TRBJ1-5, with D hard to call. V lost 2 bases to trimming and J lost 5 bases, with 10 bases between them. The CDR3 is made up of 13 amino acids. CDR1 is DFQATT, CDR2 SNEGSKA, per germline (reference sequence).

The rearrangement links TRBV3-1 to TRBJ2-6; D gene uncertain. CDR1 LGHDT and CDR2 YNNKEL come from the germline V gene (reference sequence). The ends were cut back, 1 base at V and 0 bases at J, with 10 bases in the middle. The CDR3 spans 17 residues. CDR3 sequence: CASSQVPRSSGANVLTF. Written as DNA, the CDR3 is TGTGCCAGCAGCCAAGTCCCCCGGAGCTCTGGGGCCAACGTCCTGACTTTC.

The J gene is TRBJ2-7, the V gene TRBV7-2, with D possibly TRBD1 on 5 matching bases. V was pared by 5 bases and J by 2 bases, with 16 bases between. Germline CDR1 is SGHTA and CDR2 is FQGNSA. The length of the CDR3 is 15 residues. This CDR3 reads CASSAAGYPPYEQYF. Here the CDR3 DNA reads TGTGCCAGCAGCGCCGCAGGGTACCCTCCCTACGAGCAGTACTTC.

J is TRBJ2-5 and V is TRBV6-1; 7 bases are shared with TRBD1. The CDR3 spans 15 residues. After removal of 6 bases from V and 5 bases from J, the junction contained 12 bases not matched to a gene. Germline lookup yields CDR1 MNHNS and CDR2 SASEGT. Written as DNA, the CDR3 is TGTGCCAGCAGAACCACAGGGGAAAATGAGGAGACCCAGTACTTC. Its translation: CASRTTGENEETQYF.

This clonotype appeared a few times. CDR3 in amino acids: CASSSDRGGAKQFF. Written as DNA, the CDR3 is TGTGCCAGCAGCTCGGACAGGGGAGGGGCCAAGCAGTTCTTC. The rearrangement joins TRBV12-3 or TRBV12-4 to TRBJ2-1; 9 positions match TRBD1. CDR3 length: 14 residues. Germline trimming cut 6 bases from V and 11 bases from J; bases unmatched to any gene: 11.

Many counts were recorded for this clonotype. The chain combines TRBV6-5 with TRBJ2-7; no clear D. Germline V CDR1 and CDR2: MNHEY, SVGAGI. This CDR3 is 12 amino acids long. The V end was cut by 9 bases, the J end by 2 bases, with 11 bases between. CDR3 sequence: CASSMDTYEQYF. CDR3 nucleotide sequence: TGTGCCAGTAGTATGGATACCTACGAGCAGTACTTC.

The chain couples TRBV12-3 or TRBV12-4 to TRBJ2-7, with 14 positions matching TRBD2. The V and J ends lost 4 bases and 4 bases, in that order; junction bases with no gene match: 3. The length of the CDR3 is 15 residues. CDR3 sequence: CASSSGLAGGYEQYF. Written as DNA, the CDR3 is TGTGCCAGCAGTTCTGGACTAGCGGGGGGATACGAGCAGTACTTC.

This clonotype was seen ten or more times. V gene TRBV29-1 combines with J gene TRBJ2-5; D is undetermined. From germline, CDR1 is SQVTM and CDR2 ANQGSEA. Trimming removed 1 base from V and 2 bases from J, with 17 bases in between. There are 16 residues in the CDR3. The CDR3 sequence is CSVEAPERWRQETQYF. Here the CDR3 DNA reads TGCAGCGTTGAAGCTCCTGAACGGTGGCGACAAGAGACCCAGTACTTC. Based on the CDR3 plus reference TRBV29-1 and TRBJ2-5, the full variable domain is SAVISQKPSRDICQRGTSLTIQCQVDSQVTMMFWYRQQPGQSLTLIATANQGSEATYESGFVIDKFPISRPNLTFSTLTVSNMSPEDSSIYLCSVEAPERWRQETQYFGPGTRLLVL.

The chain is built from TRBV4-3 and TRBJ1-1, with D unclear. Looked up from germline, CDR1 is LGHNA and CDR2 is YSLEER. Trimming cost V 2 bases and J 2 bases, with 12 bases left between them. The CDR3 length is 15 residues. Here the CDR3 reads CASSQLTATNTEAFF. CDR3 nucleotide sequence: TGCGCCAGCAGCCAACTTACAGCGACCAACACTGAAGCTTTCTTT.

This clonotype was seen more than once but under ten times. The V gene is TRBV20-1, the J gene TRBJ2-7; 9 nucleotides agree with TRBD1. V shed 1 base, J shed 2 bases, and the junction held 6 bases outside the gene matches. Germline V gene sequence: CDR1 DFQATT, CDR2 SNEGSKA (reference sequence). This CDR3 spans 15 amino acids. DNA for the CDR3: TGCAGTGCTAGAGGGTTGGGACAGGGTACCTACGAGCAGTACTTC. As protein: CSARGLGQGTYEQYF.

This clonotype was observed a few times. The chain links TRBV5-1 to TRBJ2-5; D ambiguous. With 5 bases removed from V and 5 bases from J, the gap between germline ends came to 19 bases. Germline loops: CDR1 SGHRS, CDR2 YFSETQ. CDR3 length equals 15 residues. The CDR3 is CASSPASYTRETQYF. The CDR3, as DNA: TGCGCCAGCAGTCCCGCATCGTACACCAGGGAGACCCAGTACTTC.

This clonotype has just a few counts. The chain carries TRBV18 and TRBJ2-2; D possibly corresponds to TRBD2 (6 bases). The CDR3 contains 15 residues. The V and J ends lost 4 bases and 2 bases respectively, with 11 bases between them. In germline, CDR1 is KGHSH, CDR2 LQKENI. This CDR3 is CASSLPGLNTGELFF. DNA of the CDR3: TGTGCCAGCTCACTCCCGGGACTCAACACCGGGGAGCTGTTTTTT. The complete variable domain, with remaining parts taken from reference TRBV18 and TRBJ2-2, reads NAGVMQNPRHLVRRRGQEARLRCSPMKGHSHVYWYRQLPEEGLKFMVYLQKENIIDESGMPKERFSAEFPKEGPSILRIQQVVRGDSAAYFCASSLPGLNTGELFFGEGSRLTVL.

This clonotype was detected ten times or more. The chain employs TRBV3-1 and TRBJ2-7, with 9 bases matching TRBD1. From germline, CDR1 is LGHDT and CDR2 YNNKEL (reference sequence). The CDR3 covers 15 residues. The J segment lost 4 bases and the V segment lost 0 bases, leaving 4 bases of the junction unmatched. The CDR3 sequence is CASSQDWDRAYEQYF. DNA of the CDR3: TGTGCCAGCAGCCAAGACTGGGACAGGGCTTACGAGCAGTACTTC.

This clonotype turned up a few times. The chain has TRBV20-1 and TRBJ1-3; 7 nucleotides agree with TRBD1. The CDR3 is 14 amino acids. CDR1 is DFQATT, CDR2 SNEGSKA, per germline (reference sequence). The J segment lost 4 bases and the V segment lost 6 bases, leaving 9 bases of the junction unmatched. The CDR3 protein is CSAASTGYGNTIYF. CDR3 in DNA: TGCAGTGCAGCCTCGACAGGGTACGGAAACACCATATATTTT.